This T cell receptor beta chain derives from a study of blood T cells in healthy people across ages. Findings and limits, study-wide: When set beside aged donors, long-lived donors presented more naive CD4+ cells and higher diversity.

Every donor provided roughly 10 milliliters of peripheral blood. Using a J-beta primer mix together with a sample-barcoded 5' primer, a second PCR was run for about 6 to 11 cycles. MiXCR, run by TCRdb on the 5' RACE reads, gives a single entry per CDR3 protein. The sample carries about 930,000 distinct CDR3 sequences, 29% recorded once. The CDR3 loop spans 15 amino acids. CDR1 and CDR2 (germline): MDHEN, SYDVKM. With 3 bases clipped from V and 0 bases from J, the junction kept 5 bases outside the gene matches. There are many counts of this clonotype. The target antigen is unknown. Separately, the same data were catalogued under a study of T cells of mothers and their children. Turning to that study: About 2.8 million TCR beta reads per child versus over 8 million per mother.

The V and J genes are TRBV28 and TRBJ2-7, with TRBD2 identical over 7 bases. Sample: blood. The TCR originated in a woman in her thirties or forties in good health. The CDR3 loop is CASSLSGGTSYEQYF. The CDR3 region has the DNA TGTGCCAGCAGTTTGTCCGGGGGGACCTCCTACGAGCAGTACTTC.